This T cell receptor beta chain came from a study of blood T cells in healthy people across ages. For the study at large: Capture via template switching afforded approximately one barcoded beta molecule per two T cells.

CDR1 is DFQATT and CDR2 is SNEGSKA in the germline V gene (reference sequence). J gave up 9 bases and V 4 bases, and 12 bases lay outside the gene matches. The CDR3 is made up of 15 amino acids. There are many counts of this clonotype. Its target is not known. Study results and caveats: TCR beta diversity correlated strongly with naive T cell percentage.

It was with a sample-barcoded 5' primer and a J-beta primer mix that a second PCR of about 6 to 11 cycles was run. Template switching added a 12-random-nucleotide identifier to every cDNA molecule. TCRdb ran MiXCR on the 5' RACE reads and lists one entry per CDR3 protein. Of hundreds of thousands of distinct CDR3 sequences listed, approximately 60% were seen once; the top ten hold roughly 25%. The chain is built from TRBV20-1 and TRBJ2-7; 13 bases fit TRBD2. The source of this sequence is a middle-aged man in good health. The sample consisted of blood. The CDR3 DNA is TGCAGTGCTACAGATGGGACTAGCGGGGATTTGGGGCAGTACTTC. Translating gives CSATDGTSGDLGQYF.